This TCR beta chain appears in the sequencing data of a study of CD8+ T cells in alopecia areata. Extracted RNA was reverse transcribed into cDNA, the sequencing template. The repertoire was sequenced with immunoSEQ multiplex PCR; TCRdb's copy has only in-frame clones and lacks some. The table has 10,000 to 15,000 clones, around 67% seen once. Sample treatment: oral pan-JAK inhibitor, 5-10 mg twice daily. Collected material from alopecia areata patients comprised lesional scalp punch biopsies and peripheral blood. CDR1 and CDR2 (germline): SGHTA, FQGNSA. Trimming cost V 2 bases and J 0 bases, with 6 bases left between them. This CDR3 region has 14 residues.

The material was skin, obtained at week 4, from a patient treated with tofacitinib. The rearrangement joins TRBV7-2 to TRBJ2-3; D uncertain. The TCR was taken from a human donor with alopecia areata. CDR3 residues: CASSLFTSTDTQYF. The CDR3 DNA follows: TGTGCCAGCAGCTTATTCACTAGCACAGATACGCAGTATTTT.